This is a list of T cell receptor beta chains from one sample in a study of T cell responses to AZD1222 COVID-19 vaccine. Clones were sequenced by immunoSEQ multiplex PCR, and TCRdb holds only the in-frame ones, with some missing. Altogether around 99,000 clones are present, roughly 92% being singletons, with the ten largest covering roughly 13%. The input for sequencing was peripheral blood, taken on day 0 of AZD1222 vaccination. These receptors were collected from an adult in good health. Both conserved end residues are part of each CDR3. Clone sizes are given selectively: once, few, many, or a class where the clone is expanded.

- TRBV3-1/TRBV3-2 CASSQGTQRGYEQYF
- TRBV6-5 CAATGMSGYTF
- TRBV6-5 CASREQGPPLHF
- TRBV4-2 CASSQKTSSGEAKNIQYF
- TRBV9 CASTLGGGPTDTQYF
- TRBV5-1 CASSLGDRGAPQHF
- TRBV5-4 CASSRTSGNTIYF
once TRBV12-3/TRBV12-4 CASTTGIGNTIYF
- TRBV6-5 CASRDRAHGYTF
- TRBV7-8 CASSRDSSYEQYF
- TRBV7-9 CASRGRRGNTEAFF
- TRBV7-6 CASSFTPTGNEKLFF
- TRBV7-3 CASSSWDRGNSPLHF
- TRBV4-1 CASSPSYQRDTDTQYF
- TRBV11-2 CASSPTGGNYEQYF
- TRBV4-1 CASSQIQGAPTEAFF
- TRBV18 CASSPRTEGTQYF
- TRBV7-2 CASSSALAGGGETQYF
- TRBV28 CASSTGLQETQYF
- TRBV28 CASSSGGSVTGELFF
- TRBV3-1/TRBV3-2 CASSQGLGATGNTIYF
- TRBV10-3 CAISGAGSSYEQYF
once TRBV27 CASSLSSWTVRESPLHF
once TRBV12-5 CASGLAGSDTQYF
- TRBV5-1 CASSSTFTSSYEQYF
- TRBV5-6 CASSSRRATRSGTEAFF
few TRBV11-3 CASSLEGTGELFF
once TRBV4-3 CASSQDLVVNQPQHF
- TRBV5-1 CASSLALADYEQYF
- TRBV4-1 CASSLGQGHQPQHF
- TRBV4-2 CASSQAGFAGGTQYF
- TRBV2 CASSLQAKGETQYF
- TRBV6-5 CASRTPQEGEAFF
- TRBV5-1 CASSLNRVRASTDTQYF
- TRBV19 CASSPDRGRSYEQYF
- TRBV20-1 CSASGGTGPYEQYF
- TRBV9 CASSSGRQGLSYNEQFF
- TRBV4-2 CASSQEVQETQYF
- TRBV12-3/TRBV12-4 CASGRGGNQPQHF
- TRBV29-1 CSVANGNQPQHF
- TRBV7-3 CASSPTGTGGAETQYF
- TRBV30 CAWSPNGNQPQHF
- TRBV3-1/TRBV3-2 CASSPRQNTEAFF
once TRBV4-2 CASSQDRGNQPQHF
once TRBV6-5 CASSYSIDKNTEAFF
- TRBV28 CASVPAGKLGKAFF
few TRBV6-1 CASSESMGNQPQHF
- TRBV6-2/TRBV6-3 CASSSPGTGGSSEAFF
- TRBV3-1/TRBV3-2 CASSQDPTGLNGYTF
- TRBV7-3 CASSLRGNEGPELFF
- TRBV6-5 CASNQGDHNEQFF
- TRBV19 CASSIAVSNQPQHF
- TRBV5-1 CASSLGFNTGELFF
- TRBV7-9 CASSLAFRVDTEAFF
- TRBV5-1 CASSFKFRDSIFYTGELFF